The 8 T cell receptor beta chains in this list originate from one sample, sequenced in a study of shared clonotypes between healthy human individuals. Sequencing used immunoSEQ multiplex PCR; TCRdb keeps in-frame clones, though not all of them. Seen here are roughly 660,000 clones, less than 95% observed once, and the top ten hold 34%. The specimen sequenced was memory CD8+ T cells from PBMCs. As for subset: CD45RO+ cells pooled with CCR7-negative TemRA cells. These receptors were collected from a man aged 18 to 30 in good health. Some clones in this sample may be carry-over from other donors' samples.

V usage is TRBV7-8 and J usage is TRBJ1-2; the D is unclear. This CDR3 has 16 residues. CDR1 is SGHVS, CDR2 FQNEAQ, per germline. The germline V and J ends were trimmed by 2 bases and 2 bases, with 15 bases remaining between them. CDR3 sequence: CASSLLGGGQNYGYTF. The DNA of the CDR3 is TGTGCCAGCAGCTTATTGGGTGGTGGGCAGAACTATGGCTACACCTTC.

The chain combines TRBV19 with TRBJ1-2; 7 nucleotides align to TRBD1. The CDR3 runs 15 residues. Unmatched junction bases numbered 7, after V lost 6 bases and J lost 0 bases. Germline lookup yields CDR1 LNHDA and CDR2 SQIVND (reference sequence). The CDR3 region is CASRGGDRANYGYTF. DNA for the CDR3: TGTGCCAGTAGAGGGGGGGACAGAGCTAACTATGGCTACACCTTC.

The chain joins TRBV6-5 to TRBJ1-2; the D gene is possibly TRBD1 (5 bases). CDR3 length: 15 residues. The V and J ends lost 4 bases and 4 bases respectively, with 16 bases between them. In germline, CDR1 is MNHEY, CDR2 SVGAGI. This CDR3 is CASSLSGTTRYGYTF. In DNA form, the CDR3 reads TGTGCCAGCAGTTTATCCGGGACGACTCGCTATGGCTACACCTTC.

With regard to this clone: The sample has other DNA sequences that encode this CDR3 too. The chain recombines TRBV27 with TRBJ1-2, with 8 bases matching TRBD1. J lost 5 bases, V lost 5 bases, and 4 bases had no gene match. Germline V CDR1 and CDR2: MNHEY, SMNVEV (reference sequence). This CDR3 contains 13 residues. The CDR3 DNA sequence: TGTGCCAGCAGTCACGGGACAGGTTATGGCTACACCTTC. Residues: CASSHGTGYGYTF.

The V call is TRBV6-6, the J call TRBJ2-7; D ambiguous. V lost 4 bases and J 0 bases, leaving 13 bases between the germline ends. The CDR3 spans 15 residues. Germline lookup yields CDR1 MNHNY and CDR2 SVGAGI (reference sequence). CDR3 nucleotide sequence: TGTGCCAGCAGTTCCGGTTGGTCCAGCTCCTACGAGCAGTACTTC. It encodes CASSSGWSSSYEQYF.

V gene TRBV2 combines with J gene TRBJ1-1, with D possibly being TRBD1 (5 bases). CDR1 and CDR2 from the germline V gene are SNHLY and FYNNEI. The V gene lost 8 bases and the J gene lost 6 bases, with 13 bases spanning the gap. The CDR3 consists of 12 residues. The CDR3 loop reads CASFGAVAEAFF. The CDR3 DNA follows: TGTGCCAGCTTCGGGGCGGTCGCTGAAGCTTTCTTT.

V usage is TRBV28 and J usage is TRBJ1-6; 8 nucleotides line up with TRBD1. The CDR3 contains 17 residues. J lost 7 bases, V lost 2 bases, and 10 bases had no gene match. Germline V CDR1 and CDR2: MDHEN, SYDVKM. For the CDR3, the DNA is TGTGCCAGCAGTTTAACCCCCCGGACAGGGTACAATTCACCCCTCCACTTT. It translates to CASSLTPRTGYNSPLHF.

The chain has TRBV6-4 and TRBJ2-1, with 13 bases aligning to TRBD2. Trimming cost V 3 bases and J 8 bases; bases outside gene matches: 7. CDR3 length: 16 residues. CDR1 and CDR2 from the germline V gene are MRHNA and SNTAGT. This CDR3 reads CASSEGLAGDFDEQFF. In nucleotides, the CDR3 is TGTGCCAGCAGTGAAGGACTAGCGGGAGATTTCGATGAGCAGTTCTTC.